These T cell receptor delta chains were read from a single sample in a study of delta chains in infants with herpesvirus infections. TCRdb re-called the RT-PCR reads via CATT. In the table there are over a thousand delta-chain clones, approximately 7.4% of which are singletons. Specimen: peripheral blood, collected at time point 2 of longitudinal follow-up. These receptors all stem from a human donor who was a Ugandan infant, either HIV-exposed or HIV-unexposed (not recorded which). Both conserved end residues are part of each CDR3. D genes are given only for firm matches. Clone size is given for some rows only: seen once, a few or many times, or a class if the clone is expanded.

-,large,TRDV2,TRDJ1,CACDTWGTDKLIF,TGTGCCTGTGACACCTGGGGGACCGATAAACTCATCTTT
-,medium-sized,TRDV1,TRDJ1,CALGEGLEYTDKLIF,TGTGCTCTTGGGGAGGGACTGGAGTACACCGATAAACTCATCTTT
TRDD3,large,TRDV2,TRDJ3,CACDTGGGKSSWDTRQMFF,TGTGCCTGTGACACCGGTGGGGGAAAAAGCTCCTGGGACACCCGACAGATGTTTTTC
TRDD3,-,TRDV1,TRDJ1,CALGNYSRGDTRISDKLIF,TGTGCTCTTGGGAACTATTCCAGGGGGGATACGCGTATTAGCGATAAACTCATCTTT
TRDD3,-,TRDV1,TRDJ1,CALGEVSYLGWGIRGPDKLIF,TGTGCTCTTGGGGAGGTGTCCTACTTAGGCTGGGGGATACGGGGGCCCGATAAACTCATCTTT
-,large,TRDV3,TRDJ1,CAFKQGGILCPSYTDKLIF,TGTGCCTTTAAACAAGGAGGCATACTGTGTCCCTCGTACACCGATAAACTCATCTTT
TRDD3,-,TRDV1,TRDJ1,CALGERGRILPGTGGTTDKLIF,TGTGCTCTTGGGGAACGGGGGCGGATCCTACCCGGTACTGGGGGAACAACCGATAAACTCATCTTT